This TCR beta chain was retrieved from a study of shared clonotypes between healthy human individuals (dated by TCRdb to 2019 to 2021). Notes on the research overall: The cohort included a few men and a couple of women between 18 and 49 years of age. For each donor, three plates each were used for CD4 naive and CD4 memory, two plates were used for CD8 naive, and one plate was used for CD8 memory. Blood TCR repertoires of five healthy adults were deeply sequenced to estimate repertoire size and the extent of clonotype sharing between individuals. Libraries were prepared and TCR repertoires were sequenced by different laboratories using diverse techniques, in order to increase sequencing depth and limit assay-specific biases. Between about 0.85 and 8.9 billion PBMCs per donor were obtained by leukapheresis.

Note on this clone: The antigen it binds to is not known. No much larger clone exists at a distance of one base, and base qualities are not known.

Summary of the overall study and its limitations: Roughly 5% of naive CD4, more than 3% of naive CD8, about 2.4% of memory CD4, and 0.4% of memory CD8 clonotypes were shared across a handful of donors. Compared with non-shared clonotypes, the clonotypes found in all four sorted-subset donors had higher generation probabilities. Sampling was limited to blood, and TCR repertoires in tissue likely differ from TCR repertoires in blood. Incomplete sequencing was indicated by rarefaction of sorted-subset datasets, despite the large sequencing depth. Because the study included a small number of donors, the genetic and exposure-history diversity represented was limited. Based on pairwise subsampling, the degree of clonotype sharing among donors was expected to be affected by sequencing depth. Naive subsets generally had larger estimated clonotype richness than memory subsets did.

TCR CDR3 regions were amplified from genomic DNA by multiplex PCR using the deep immunoSEQ assay. Genomic DNA extracted from each cell subset was distributed evenly over all wells of several immunoSEQ 96-well plates, and each plate served as one replicate. For sorted subsets, each replicate PCR was loaded with about 200 ng genomic DNA, equivalent to 32,000 or so T cell genomes. Purified libraries were quantified with a Qubit 3.0 fluorometer, sized on a Bioanalyzer 2100, and re-quantified with the KAPA Library Quantification kit. Every immunoSEQ 96-well plate was sequenced on a separate single-read 150-cycle Illumina NextSeq 550 flow cell. In the original analysis: Because the immunoSEQ output included only junctional sequences and no quality scores, the filtering could not be the same as the filtering used for full-length reads. Sequences were annotated with PyIR, a Python wrapper for IgBLAST v1.9, using IMGT germline references to assign V/J genes and CDR3. Reads with weak V/J assignments (E-value above 1e-6), missing CDR3, stop codons, out-of-frame junctions, or ambiguous translated residues were removed. V3J clonotypes were defined by identical inferred V gene, J gene, and CDR3 amino acid sequence. To compute the percentage overlap between repertoires, the number of shared unique clonotypes was divided by the size of the smaller repertoire. Repertoire richness was assessed with RTK rarefaction, the Chao1 estimator, and Recon v2.1 estimates of unobserved clonotypes. Generation probabilities for all TCRbeta clonotypes obtained by the gDNA method from a handful of donors were computed using OLGA. Here the immuneACCESS table is served through TCRdb, limited to in-frame sequences with V and J called. Missing clones are a known gap in these copies; in checked studies unresolved V genes cover under half, and the rest lacks a known reason. That table supplies the V and J calls and clone size; D and trimming were determined from the DNA. Present in this sample are a few hundred thousand clones, about 96% of which were seen just once. In total, the top ten clones hold approximately 0.057% of the sample.

Donors were healthy HIV-negative adults with no recently reported acute infections or vaccinations. Only Caucasian adults living in Nashville, Tennessee, USA were represented among the donors. CD4+ T cells were enriched by magnetic negative selection; naive cells were then positively selected on CD45RA, and the negative fraction formed the memory subset. Blood was collected by leukapheresis, and PBMCs were isolated by Ficoll-Histopaque density gradient centrifugation and then cryopreserved in liquid nitrogen vapor phase. Analytical flow cytometry was used to check the purity and quantity of every magnetically sorted T cell population. Genomic DNA was isolated from every sorted fraction and measured by UV absorbance on a Nanodrop 2000c. In the germline V gene, CDR1 corresponds to SGHAT and CDR2 to FQNNGV. Taken from cysteine to phenylalanine, the CDR3 has 16 residues. Just the 48-base CDR3 DNA is kept, in frame starting at base 1. V is shortened by 4 bases, J by 0 bases, and the region joining them spans 15 bases.

The sequencing input was naive CD4+ T cells sorted from blood. Per the publication, the cell subset or site label means: CD45RA+ positively selected. This receptor chain uses TRBV11-2 and TRBJ2-5, with no confidently assigned D gene. The source is a woman aged 25 to 39 in good health. The CDR3 protein sequence reads: CASSSVVGLYQETQYF. The nucleotide sequence is TGTGCCAGCAGCTCCGTTGTGGGCTTGTACCAAGAGACCCAGTACTTC.